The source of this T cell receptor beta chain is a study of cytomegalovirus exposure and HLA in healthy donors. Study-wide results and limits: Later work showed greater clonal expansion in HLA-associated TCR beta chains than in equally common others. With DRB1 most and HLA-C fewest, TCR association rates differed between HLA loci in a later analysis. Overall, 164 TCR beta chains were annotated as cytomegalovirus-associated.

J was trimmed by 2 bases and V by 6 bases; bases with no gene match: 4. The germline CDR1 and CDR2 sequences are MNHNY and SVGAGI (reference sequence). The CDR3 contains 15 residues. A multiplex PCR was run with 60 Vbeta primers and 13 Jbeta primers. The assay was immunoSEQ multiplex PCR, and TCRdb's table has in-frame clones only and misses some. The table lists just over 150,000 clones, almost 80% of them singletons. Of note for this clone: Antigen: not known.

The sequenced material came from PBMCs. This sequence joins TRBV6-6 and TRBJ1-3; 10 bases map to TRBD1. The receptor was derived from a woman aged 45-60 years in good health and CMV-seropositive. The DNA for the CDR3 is TGTGCCAGCAGCGACAGGGGGCGCACTGGAAACACCATATATTTT. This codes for CASSDRGRTGNTIYF.